This TCR beta chain originates from a study of monozygotic twins with cystic fibrosis. General study results and limits: Low clonality (median about 0.0095) suggested a mostly naive repertoire. No link emerged between shared CDR3 counts and age, concordance or severity. V usage most resembled the co-twin in 13 of 16 pairs.

Using immunoSEQ multiplex PCR, the repertoire was profiled, and TCRdb retains in-frame clones only, with some absent. The sample holds more than 25,000 clones; about nine tenths are singletons and the top ten take approximately 0.54%. V shed 1 base and J shed 1 base, with 9 bases lying between them. The CDR3 is 15 amino acids. CDR1 is SGHTA, CDR2 FQGNSA, per germline. Worth noting for this clone: The antigen remains undetermined.

Material for sequencing was blood. This sequence was found in a girl aged 2 to 10 with cystic fibrosis. The chain joins TRBV7-2 to TRBJ2-3; perhaps TRBD1 as D (6 bases). The CDR3 spells CASSLGGQRTDTQYF. In DNA, the CDR3 is TGTGCCAGCAGCTTAGGGGGACAACGCACAGATACGCAGTATTTT.